This TCR beta chain stems from a study of blood T cell repertoires in COVID-19. Study-wide context: Material from acute and convalescent COVID-19 was sourced from the United States, Italy and Spain.

Authors' data handling: How many nucleated cells were present was estimated from reference gene primer amplification. Clones were sequenced by immunoSEQ multiplex PCR, and TCRdb holds only the in-frame ones, with some missing. The DNA was the basis for D and trimming; V, J and clone size are from that table. The data contain roughly 250,000 clones, about nine tenths of them singletons. All enrollees were roughly 18 to 89 years old and from fewer than 30 US areas. The source material was PBMCs or T cells enriched from blood (not recorded which). The TCR sequence derives from a woman aged 18-29 years who had recovered from COVID-19.

The CDR3: CASSVVAGATEAFF. The CDR3, as DNA: TGTGCCAGCAGCGTAGTTGCGGGAGCCACTGAAGCTTTCTTT. This chain links TRBV9 with TRBJ1-1; D not certain. The CDR3 contains 14 residues. V gave up 0 bases and J gave up 4 bases, with 10 bases separating them. Germline V CDR1 and CDR2: SGDLS, YYNGEE.